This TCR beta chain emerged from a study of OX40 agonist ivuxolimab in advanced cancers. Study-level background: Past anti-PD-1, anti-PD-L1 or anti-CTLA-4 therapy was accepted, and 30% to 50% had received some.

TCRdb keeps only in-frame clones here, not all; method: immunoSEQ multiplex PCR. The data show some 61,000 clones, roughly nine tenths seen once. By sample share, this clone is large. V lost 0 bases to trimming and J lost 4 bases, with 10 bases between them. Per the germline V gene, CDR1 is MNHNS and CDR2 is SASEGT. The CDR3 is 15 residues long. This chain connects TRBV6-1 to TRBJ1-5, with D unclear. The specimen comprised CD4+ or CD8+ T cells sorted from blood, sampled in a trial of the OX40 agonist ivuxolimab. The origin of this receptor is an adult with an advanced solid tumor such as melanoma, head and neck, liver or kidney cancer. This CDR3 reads CASSEAENYNQPQHF. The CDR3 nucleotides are TGTGCCAGCAGTGAAGCTGAGAACTATAATCAGCCCCAGCATTTT.